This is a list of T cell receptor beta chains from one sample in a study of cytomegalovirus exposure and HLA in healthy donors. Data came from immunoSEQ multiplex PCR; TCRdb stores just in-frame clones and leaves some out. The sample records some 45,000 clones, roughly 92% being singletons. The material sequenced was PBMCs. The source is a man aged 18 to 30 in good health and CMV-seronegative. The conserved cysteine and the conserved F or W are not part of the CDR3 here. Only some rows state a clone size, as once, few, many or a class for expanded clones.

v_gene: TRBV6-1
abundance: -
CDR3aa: ASSDRTLNTGELF

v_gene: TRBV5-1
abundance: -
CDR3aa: ASSTGTGVHGELF

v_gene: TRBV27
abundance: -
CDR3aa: ASNPTRTGYNQPQH

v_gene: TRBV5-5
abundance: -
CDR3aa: ASSRGQGIEKLF

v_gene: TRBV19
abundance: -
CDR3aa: ASSEMGGEKLF

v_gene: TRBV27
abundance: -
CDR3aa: ASSSNPAGKRQYNEQF

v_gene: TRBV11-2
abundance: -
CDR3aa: ASSLGAGYEQY

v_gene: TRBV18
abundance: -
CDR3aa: ASSGQGVRTEAF

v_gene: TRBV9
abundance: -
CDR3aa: ASSVTGSYNEQF

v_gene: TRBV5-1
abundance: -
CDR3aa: ASSLIGRGEHRTGELF

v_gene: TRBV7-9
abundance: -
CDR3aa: ASSSSPGTGKGVNEQF

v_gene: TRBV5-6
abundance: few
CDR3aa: ASSFGDSQQY

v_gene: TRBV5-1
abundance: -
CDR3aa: ASSLVGGIEQY

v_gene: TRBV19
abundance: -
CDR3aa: ASSIYKGNEQF

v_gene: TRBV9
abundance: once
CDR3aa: ASSPRGDRMETQY

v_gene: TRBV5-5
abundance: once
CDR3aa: ASSSGTGIDTQY

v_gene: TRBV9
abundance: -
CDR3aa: ASSVGGGGYGYT

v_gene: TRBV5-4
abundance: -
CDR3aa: ASRVRSGRYTDTQY

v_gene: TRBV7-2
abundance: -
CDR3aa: ASSRGILQETQY

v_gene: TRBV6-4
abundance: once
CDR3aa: ASRGQGTAEAF

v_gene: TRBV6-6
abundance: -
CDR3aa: ATGTSDTEAF

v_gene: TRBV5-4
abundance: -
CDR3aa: ASSRDDRGGYT

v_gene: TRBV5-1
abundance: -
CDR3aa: ASGLAGSYNEQF

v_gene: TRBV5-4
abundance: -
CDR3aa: ASSLFQGAWGANVLT

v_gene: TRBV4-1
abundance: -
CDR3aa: ASSQETGVTEKLF